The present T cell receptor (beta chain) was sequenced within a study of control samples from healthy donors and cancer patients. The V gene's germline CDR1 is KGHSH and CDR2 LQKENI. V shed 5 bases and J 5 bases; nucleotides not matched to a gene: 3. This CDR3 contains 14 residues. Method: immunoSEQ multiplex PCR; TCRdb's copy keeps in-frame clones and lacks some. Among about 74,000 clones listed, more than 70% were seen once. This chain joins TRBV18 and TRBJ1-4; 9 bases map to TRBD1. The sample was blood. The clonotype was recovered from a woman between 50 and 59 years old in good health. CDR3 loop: CASSSGTGNEKLFF. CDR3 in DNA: TGTGCCAGCTCATCCGGGACAGGGAATGAAAAACTGTTTTTT.